Sequencing of this T cell receptor (beta chain) was carried out in a study of T cells after yellow fever vaccination. With 8 bases clipped from V and 5 bases from J, the junction kept 3 bases outside the gene matches. Germline CDR1 and CDR2: SGHRS and YFSETQ. The CDR3 covers 13 residues. This clonotype was observed at least ten times. The study made its TCR cDNA through 5'RACE template switching. That step introduced a universal primer site along with UMIs. Each CDR3 protein is one row after TCRdb ran MiXCR on the 5' RACE reads. The data hold some 350,000 distinct CDR3 sequences, with approximately 3.9% observed a single time.

The material was PBMCs, obtained 5 days after the yellow fever booster vaccination. This TCR was sampled from a man between 18 and 29 years old who received the YFV17D yellow fever vaccine. This chain links TRBV5-1 with TRBJ2-3, with TRBD2 identical over 12 bases. The CDR3, as DNA: TGCGCCAGTGGACTAGCGGGGAAAGATACGCAGTATTTT. Its translation: CASGLAGKDTQYF.